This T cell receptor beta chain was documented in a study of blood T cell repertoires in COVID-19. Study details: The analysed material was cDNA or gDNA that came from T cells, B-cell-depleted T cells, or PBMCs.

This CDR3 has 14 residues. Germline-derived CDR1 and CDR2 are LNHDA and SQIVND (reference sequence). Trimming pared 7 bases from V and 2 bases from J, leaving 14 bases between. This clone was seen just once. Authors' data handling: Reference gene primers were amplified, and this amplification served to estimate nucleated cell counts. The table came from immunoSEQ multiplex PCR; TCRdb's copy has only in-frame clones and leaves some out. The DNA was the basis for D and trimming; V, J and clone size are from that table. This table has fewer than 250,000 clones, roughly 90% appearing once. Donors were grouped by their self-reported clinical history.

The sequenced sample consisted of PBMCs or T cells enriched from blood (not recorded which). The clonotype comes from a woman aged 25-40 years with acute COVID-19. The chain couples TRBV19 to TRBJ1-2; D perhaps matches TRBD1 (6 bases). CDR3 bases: TGTGCCAGTAACACAGGGATTACGAACTATGGCTACACCTTC. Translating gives CASNTGITNYGYTF. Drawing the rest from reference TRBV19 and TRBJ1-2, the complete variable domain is DGGITQSPKYLFRKEGQNVTLSCEQNLNHDAMYWYRQDPGQGLRLIYYSQIVNDFQKGDIAEGYSVSREKKESFPLTVTSAQKNPTAFYLCASNTGITNYGYTFGSGTRLTVV.